This entry describes one TCR beta chain. The antigen is unknown. The data were obtained in a study of T-cell memory formation after mild COVID-19. About the study: Largely donor-specific sequence clusters came from a couple of donors. The study, taken as a whole, reports: That cross-reactive memory joined was suggested by some responding clones appearing in pre-infection memory.

V was pared by 4 bases and J by 5 bases, with 5 bases of the junction left unmatched. The germline V gene has CDR1 SGHKS and CDR2 YYEKEE (reference sequence). The CDR3 has 14 residues. TCRdb re-called the 5' RACE reads with MiXCR, one entry per CDR3 protein. This sample has 430,000 or so distinct CDR3 sequences, with roughly 23% found just once. What was sequenced was PBMCs or a T cell subset sorted from them (not recorded which). This receptor was identified in an adult woman who had mild COVID-19 (a few samples of this study predate the infection). Cell type and time point are not known. The gene calls are TRBV5-5 and TRBJ2-7; 11 bases fit TRBD1. CDR3 nucleotides: TGTGCCAGCAGCGTCGGACAGGGGGCTGACGAGCAGTACTTC. Protein: CASSVGQGADEQYF.